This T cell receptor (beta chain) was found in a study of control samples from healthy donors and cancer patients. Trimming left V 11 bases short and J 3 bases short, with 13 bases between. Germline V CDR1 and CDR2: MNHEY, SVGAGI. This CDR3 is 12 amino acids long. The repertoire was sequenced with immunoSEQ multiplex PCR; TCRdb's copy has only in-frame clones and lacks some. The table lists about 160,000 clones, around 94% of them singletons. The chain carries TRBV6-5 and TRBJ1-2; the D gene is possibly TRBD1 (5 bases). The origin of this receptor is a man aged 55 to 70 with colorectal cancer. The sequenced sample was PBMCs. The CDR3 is CAAVGGYYGYTF. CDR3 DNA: TGTGCCGCCGTGGGGGGGTACTATGGCTACACCTTC.